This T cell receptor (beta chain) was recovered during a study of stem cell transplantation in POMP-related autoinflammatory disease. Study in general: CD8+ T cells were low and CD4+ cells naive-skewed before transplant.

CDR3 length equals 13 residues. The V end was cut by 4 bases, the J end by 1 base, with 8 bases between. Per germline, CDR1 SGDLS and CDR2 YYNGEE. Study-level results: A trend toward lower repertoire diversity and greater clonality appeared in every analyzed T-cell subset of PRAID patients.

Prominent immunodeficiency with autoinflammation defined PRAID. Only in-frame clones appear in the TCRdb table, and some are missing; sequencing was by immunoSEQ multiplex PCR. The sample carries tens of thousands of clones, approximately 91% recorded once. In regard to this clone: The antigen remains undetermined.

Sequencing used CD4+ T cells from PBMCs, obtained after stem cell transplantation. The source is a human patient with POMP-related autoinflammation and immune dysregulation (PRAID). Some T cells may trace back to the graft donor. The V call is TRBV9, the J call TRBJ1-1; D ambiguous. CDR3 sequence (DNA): TGTGCCAGCAGCACTACAACGAACACTGAAGCTTTCTTT. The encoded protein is CASSTTTNTEAFF.